This is a list of T cell receptor beta chains from one sample in a study of T-cell memory formation after mild COVID-19. TCRdb used MiXCR to reprocess the 5' RACE reads, holding one entry per CDR3 protein. The sample contains approximately 580,000 distinct CDR3 sequences, roughly 20% of which appear only once. The sequencing input was PBMCs or a T cell subset sorted from them (not recorded which). These receptors were obtained from an adult woman who had mild COVID-19 (a few samples of this study predate the infection). Cell type and time point are not known. CDR3s leave out the opening cysteine and the closing phenylalanine or tryptophan. A D gene is named only where the DNA matches it firmly. A row's size may be missing; if present it is once, few, many or a size class.

v_gene	j_gene	d_gene	abundance	CDR3aa
TRBV20-1	TRBJ2-1	.	.	SAREGGVINEQF
TRBV20-1	TRBJ2-4	TRBD2	once	SAKSGVAIKNIQY
TRBV4-3	TRBJ2-5	TRBD2	.	ASSQGAKTSKETQY
TRBV5-1	TRBJ2-3	TRBD2	.	ASSPSGDRSDTQY
TRBV13	TRBJ2-2	TRBD2	.	ASSPRGLAGTGELF
TRBV2	TRBJ2-1	TRBD2	.	ASSGQRERAYNEQF
TRBV29-1	TRBJ2-7	.	few	SVEQDGRGNLN
TRBV18	TRBJ2-1	TRBD2	.	ASSRTSGFYNEQF
TRBV3-1	TRBJ2-3	TRBD2	few	ASSAPGLAGFTDTQY
TRBV20-1	TRBJ2-3	TRBD2	.	SAHLAPGGGSTDTQY
TRBV27	TRBJ2-5	.	.	ASSSSGTTYQETQY
TRBV5-1	TRBJ2-6	.	.	ASSLAGRGSGANVLT
TRBV7-2	TRBJ1-4	.	.	ASSHLYGAGLKAANEKLF
TRBV18	TRBJ2-3	TRBD2	few	ASSPLAGVGDTQY
TRBV7-9	TRBJ2-2	.	many	ASSPGGTGELF
TRBV12-1	TRBJ1-5	.	once	ASSAKTGGGNQPQH
TRBV2	TRBJ1-5	.	.	ASSVVGISNQPQH
TRBV6-5	TRBJ2-1	TRBD2	.	ASSYSIASGGANEQF
TRBV4-1	TRBJ2-1	.	.	ASSQYGGTYNEQF
TRBV7-2	TRBJ2-3	TRBD2	few	ASSPRLASDTQY
TRBV7-3	TRBJ2-1	TRBD1	once	ASSRDRASYNEQF
TRBV20-1	TRBJ2-7	TRBD2	.	SARRLAELSYEQY
TRBV19	TRBJ2-1	.	few	ASRLRGQSYNEQF
TRBV7-6	TRBJ1-2	.	few	ASSLNRASGYT
TRBV3-1	TRBJ2-7	.	many	ASSQFLVHTPEQY
TRBV10-3	TRBJ1-5	.	few	AISVNPHQPQH
TRBV2	TRBJ1-5	.	.	ASSGSRGGNQPQH
TRBV5-1	TRBJ1-2	.	.	ASSLERTEGNYGYT
TRBV30	TRBJ2-7	TRBD2	.	AWSVRGLADYEQY
TRBV9	TRBJ1-1	.	few	ASSVAPLLDATANTEAF
TRBV2	TRBJ1-5	.	.	ASSEGRVESNQPQH
TRBV20-1	TRBJ1-1	.	.	SAPLPGRPTEAF
TRBV6-2/TRBV6-3	TRBJ1-1	.	few	ASSHPGWGAPNTEAF
TRBV20-1	TRBJ2-3	.	few	SASLAARAAGTDTQY
TRBV20-1	TRBJ2-7	.	many	SARDGSLYEQY